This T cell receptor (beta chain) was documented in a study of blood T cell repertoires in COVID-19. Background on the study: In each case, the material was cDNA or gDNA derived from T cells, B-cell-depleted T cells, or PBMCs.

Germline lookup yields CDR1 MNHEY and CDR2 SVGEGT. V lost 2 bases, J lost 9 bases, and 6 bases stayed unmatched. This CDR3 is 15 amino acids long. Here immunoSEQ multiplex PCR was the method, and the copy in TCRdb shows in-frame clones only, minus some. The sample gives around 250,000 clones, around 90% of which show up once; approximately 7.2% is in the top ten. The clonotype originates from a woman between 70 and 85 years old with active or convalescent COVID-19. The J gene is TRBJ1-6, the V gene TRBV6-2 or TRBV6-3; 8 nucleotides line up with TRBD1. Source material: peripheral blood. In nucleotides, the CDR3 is TGTGCCAGCAGTTACCTGCGGACAGGGACTTCACCCCTCCACTTT. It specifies CASSYLRTGTSPLHF.